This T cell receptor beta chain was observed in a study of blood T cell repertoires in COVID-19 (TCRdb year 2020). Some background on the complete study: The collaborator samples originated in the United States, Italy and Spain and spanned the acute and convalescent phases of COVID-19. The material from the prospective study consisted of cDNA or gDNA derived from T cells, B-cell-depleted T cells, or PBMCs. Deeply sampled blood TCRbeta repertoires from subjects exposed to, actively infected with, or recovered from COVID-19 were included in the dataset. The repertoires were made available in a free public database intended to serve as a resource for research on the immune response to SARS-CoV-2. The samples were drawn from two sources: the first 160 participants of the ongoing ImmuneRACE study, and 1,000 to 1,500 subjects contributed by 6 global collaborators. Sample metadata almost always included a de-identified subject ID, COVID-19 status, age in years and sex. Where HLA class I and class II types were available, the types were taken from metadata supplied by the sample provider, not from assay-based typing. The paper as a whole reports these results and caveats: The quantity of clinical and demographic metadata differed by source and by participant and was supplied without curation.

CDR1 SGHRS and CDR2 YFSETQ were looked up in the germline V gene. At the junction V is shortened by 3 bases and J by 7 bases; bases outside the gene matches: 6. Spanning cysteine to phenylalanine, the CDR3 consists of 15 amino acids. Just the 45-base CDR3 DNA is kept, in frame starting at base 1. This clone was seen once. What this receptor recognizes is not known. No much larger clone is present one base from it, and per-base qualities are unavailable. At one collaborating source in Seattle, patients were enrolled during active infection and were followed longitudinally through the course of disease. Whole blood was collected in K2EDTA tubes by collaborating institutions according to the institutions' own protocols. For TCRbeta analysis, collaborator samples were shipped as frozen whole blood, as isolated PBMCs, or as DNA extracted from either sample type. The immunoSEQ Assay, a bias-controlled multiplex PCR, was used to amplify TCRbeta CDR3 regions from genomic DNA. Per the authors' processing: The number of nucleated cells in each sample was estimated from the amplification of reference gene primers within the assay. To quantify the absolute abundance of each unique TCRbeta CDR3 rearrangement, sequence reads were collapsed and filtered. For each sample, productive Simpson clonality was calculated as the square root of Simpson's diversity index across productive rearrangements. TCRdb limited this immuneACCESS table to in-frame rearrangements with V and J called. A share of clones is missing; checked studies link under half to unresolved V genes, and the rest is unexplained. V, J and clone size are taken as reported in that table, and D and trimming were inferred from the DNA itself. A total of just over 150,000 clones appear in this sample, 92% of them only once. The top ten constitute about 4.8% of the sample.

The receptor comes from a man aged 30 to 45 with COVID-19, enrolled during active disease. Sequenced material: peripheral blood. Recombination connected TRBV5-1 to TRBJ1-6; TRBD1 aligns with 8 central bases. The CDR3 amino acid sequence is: CASSSLDRDNSPLHF. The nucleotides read TGCGCCAGCAGCTCCCTGGACAGGGACAATTCACCCCTCCACTTT.